Listed here are 20 T cell receptor beta chains from one sample, sequenced in a study of blood T cell repertoires in COVID-19. Sequencing was performed with immunoSEQ multiplex PCR; in TCRdb, only in-frame clones are kept and a portion is missing. The sample carries 150,000 to 200,000 clones, 80% to 90% recorded once. Specimen: peripheral blood. The receptors here all came from a man in his late teens or twenties who had recovered from COVID-19.

This clone showed up just once. The junction differs from germline at one of its ends, possibly a read error. The V and J genes are TRBV18 and TRBJ1-6; 9 bases fit TRBD1. The CDR3 contains 15 residues. Germline V gives CDR1 KGHSH, CDR2 LQKENI. CDR3 nucleotides: TGTGCCAGCTCGCCACAGGGGGCGATGCGATCACCCCTCCACTTT. Amino acids: CASSPQGAMRSPLHF. The variable domain in full, with the rest retrieved from reference TRBV18 and TRBJ1-6, is NAGVMQNPRHLVRRRGQEARLRCSPMKGHSHVYWYRQLPEEGLKFMVYLQKENIIDESGMPKERFSAEFPKEGPSILRIQQVVRGDSAAYFCASSPQGAMRSPLHFGNGTRLTVT.

This chain's CDR3 is CASSVLGAETQYF. CDR3 bases: TGTGCCAGCTCTGTCCTAGGGGCCGAGACCCAGTACTTC. The rearrangement links TRBV18 to TRBJ2-5, with TRBD1 as a possible D gene (5 bases). The CDR3 is made up of 13 amino acids. V lost 6 bases and J lost 5, with 13 bases in between. The V gene's germline CDR1 is KGHSH and CDR2 LQKENI.

The CDR3 DNA follows: TGTGCTAGTGGTTTGCCAACGGGGGGGTCGAGCACTGAAGCTTTCTTT. The encoded protein is CASGLPTGGSSTEAFF. The chain employs TRBV12-5 and TRBJ1-1, with TRBD1 as a possible D gene (5 bases). V lost 2 bases to trimming and J lost 4 bases, with 17 bases between them. Germline assignment: CDR1 LGHNT and CDR2 FRNRAP. The CDR3 contains 16 residues.

The chain links TRBV30 to TRBJ2-2, with no clear D. V was pared by 4 bases and J by 8 bases, with 8 bases between. This CDR3 is built from 11 residues. CDR1 is GTSNPN, CDR2 SVGIG, per germline (reference sequence). CDR3 coding DNA: TGTGCCTGGAATGGAGCAGGGGAGCTGTTTTTT. Translation: CAWNGAGELFF.

The V gene is TRBV6-6, the J gene TRBJ2-5; 13 bases align to TRBD2. This CDR3 has 16 residues. Germline V gene data show CDR1 as MNHNY and CDR2 as SVGAGI (reference sequence). The J segment lost 4 bases and the V segment lost 8 bases, leaving 10 bases of the junction unmatched. The CDR3 DNA reads TGTGCCAGCGGACGGACTAGCGGGAGTCGAGGAGAGACCCAGTACTTC. Translation: CASGRTSGSRGETQYF.

The J gene is TRBJ2-7, the V gene TRBV4-3, with D tentatively TRBD2 (5 bases). CDR1 and CDR2 from the germline V gene are LGHNA and YSLEER. There are 13 residues in the CDR3. The V end lost 0 bases, the J end lost 5 bases, and 8 bases lay between the germline ends. CDR3 loop: CASSQDQRDEQYF. CDR3 nucleotides: TGCGCCAGCAGCCAAGATCAGAGGGACGAGCAGTACTTC.

This chain uses TRBV9 with TRBJ1-1, with 9 bases that match TRBD1. The CDR3 extends over 15 amino acids. Trimming took 4 bases from V and 8 from J; bases not matched to a gene: 12. The germline V gene has CDR1 SGDLS and CDR2 YYNGEE. CDR3 nucleotide sequence: TGTGCCAGCAGCCCACAGGACAGGGGAATGTCGGAAGCTTTCTTT. This encodes CASSPQDRGMSEAFF.

This chain connects TRBV27 to TRBJ2-7, with 7 bases matching TRBD2. The germline gives CDR1 MNHEY, CDR2 SMNVEV (reference sequence). The CDR3 totals 14 residues. Trimming took 8 bases from V and 5 from J; bases not matched to a gene: 12. CDR3 sequence (DNA): TGTGCCAGCGCTCAAAGACTAGCCCAACACGAGCAGTACTTC. Translating it yields CASAQRLAQHEQYF.

This sequence joins TRBV9 and TRBJ1-3; tentatively, D is TRBD1 (6 bases). Germline-derived CDR1 and CDR2 are SGDLS and YYNGEE. Trimming cost V 4 bases and J 5 bases, with 13 bases left between them. The CDR3 runs 14 residues. The CDR3 loop reads CASSPTGNRNTIYF. The CDR3 DNA reads as TGTGCCAGCAGCCCTACAGGGAACAGAAACACCATATATTTT.

The chain recombines TRBV2 with TRBJ1-6; the match to TRBD1 covers 7 bases. V shed 8 bases, J shed 7 bases, and the junction held 5 bases outside the gene matches. The germline V gene has CDR1 SNHLY and CDR2 FYNNEI. This CDR3 comprises 13 residues. CDR3 coding DNA: TGTGCCAGCGCGGGACAGCCCAATTCACCCCTCCACTTT. This sequence encodes CASAGQPNSPLHF. Looking up the rest from reference TRBV2 and TRBJ1-6 gives the full variable domain: EPEVTQTPSHQVTQMGQEVILRCVPISNHLYFYWYRQILGQKVEFLVSFYNNEISEKSEIFDDQFSVERPDGSNFTLKIRSTKLEDSAMYFCASAGQPNSPLHFGNGTRLTVT.

The rearrangement joins TRBV6-2 or TRBV6-3 to TRBJ2-1, with 7 bases identical to TRBD2. The V gene's germline CDR1 is MNHEY and CDR2 SVGEGT. This CDR3 is 17 amino acids long. V shed 2 bases and J 5 bases; nucleotides not matched to a gene: 12. The chain's CDR3 is CASSYPHGVAGNNEQFF. In DNA, the CDR3 is TGTGCCAGCAGTTACCCCCATGGGGTAGCGGGTAACAATGAGCAGTTCTTC.

This chain uses TRBV30 with TRBJ1-2; TRBD1 might be the D (5 bases). V gave up 1 base and J gave up 8 bases, with 17 bases separating them. CDR3 length: 14 amino acids. The germline V gene encodes CDR1 GTSNPN and CDR2 SVGIG (reference sequence). The CDR3 loop is CAWSAPGLSLGYTF. The CDR3 DNA follows: TGTGCCTGGAGTGCCCCGGGACTTTCCCTGGGCTACACCTTC.

This clone was seen only a few times. CDR3 sequence (DNA): TGTGCCAGCTCACGCGAGAGGTACACCGGGGAGCTGTTTTTT. Translation gives CASSRERYTGELFF. The chain couples TRBV18 to TRBJ2-2, with D hard to call. The length of the CDR3 is 14 residues. The V and J ends lost 4 bases and 3 bases respectively, with 9 bases between them. From germline, CDR1 is KGHSH and CDR2 LQKENI. Combining the CDR3 with reference TRBV18 and TRBJ2-2 gives the whole variable domain NAGVMQNPRHLVRRRGQEARLRCSPMKGHSHVYWYRQLPEEGLKFMVYLQKENIIDESGMPKERFSAEFPKEGPSILRIQQVVRGDSAAYFCASSRERYTGELFFGEGSRLTVL.

The chain has TRBV5-4 and TRBJ2-6, with D possibly TRBD2 on 5 matching bases. Trimming took 4 bases from V and 2 from J, leaving 10 bases between them. From germline, CDR1 is SGHNT and CDR2 YYREEE (reference sequence). The CDR3 runs 15 residues. For the CDR3, the DNA is TGTGCCAGCAGCAGCGGACTCGCTGGGGCCAACGTCCTGACTTTC. Protein sequence: CASSSGLAGANVLTF.

The chain joins TRBV6-2 or TRBV6-3 to TRBJ2-5; D is undetermined. Per germline, CDR1 MNHEY and CDR2 SVGEGT. The CDR3 spans 12 residues. V lost 2 bases to trimming and J lost 5 bases, with 6 bases between them. CDR3 residues: CASSYPPETQYF. For the CDR3, the DNA is TGTGCCAGCAGTTACCCCCCGGAGACCCAGTACTTC.

There are a few counts of this clone. This sequence joins TRBV4-3 and TRBJ2-3, with D maybe TRBD1 (5 bases). The germline V gene encodes CDR1 LGHNA and CDR2 YSLEER. The CDR3 spans 15 residues. The germline V and J ends were trimmed by 3 bases and 0 bases, with 10 bases remaining between them. CDR3 amino acids: CASSHRGHSTDTQYF. For the CDR3, the DNA is TGCGCCAGCAGCCACCGCGGACATAGCACAGATACGCAGTATTTT.

This clone was recorded once. The chain joins TRBV19 to TRBJ1-5; 7 positions match TRBD1. This CDR3 region has 15 residues. V was pared by 8 bases and J by 6 bases, with 13 bases of the junction left unmatched. The germline V gene has CDR1 LNHDA and CDR2 SQIVND (reference sequence). CDR3 region: CASAVRGAGGQPQHF. Here the CDR3 DNA reads TGTGCCAGTGCCGTCAGGGGGGCAGGGGGTCAGCCCCAGCATTTT.

The chain's CDR3 is CAISVGGADAYGYTF. Here the CDR3 DNA reads TGTGCCATCAGTGTAGGGGGCGCGGACGCCTATGGCTACACCTTC. This sequence joins TRBV10-3 and TRBJ1-2; 7 positions match TRBD1. J was trimmed by 4 bases and V by 4 bases; bases with no gene match: 9. CDR3 length: 15 amino acids. Per germline, CDR1 ENHRY and CDR2 SYGVKD.

The V and J genes are TRBV19 and TRBJ1-5, with D possibly being TRBD1 (5 bases). Trimming took 7 bases from V and 2 from J, leaving 18 bases between them. CDR1 LNHDA and CDR2 SQIVND come from the germline V gene (reference sequence). The length of the CDR3 is 16 residues. CDR3 nucleotides: TGTGCCAGTACCCTTTTCGGGGGGTTAGGCAATCAGCCCCAGCATTTT. Protein product: CASTLFGGLGNQPQHF.

This sequence joins TRBV29-1 and TRBJ1-1, with TRBD1 as a possible D gene (6 bases). CDR3 length: 13 amino acids. Trimming left V 3 bases short and J 0 bases short, with 8 bases between. The germline V gene has CDR1 SQVTM and CDR2 ANQGSEA. The CDR3 loop reads CSVERTVNTEAFF. The CDR3, as DNA: TGCAGCGTTGAGAGGACAGTGAACACTGAAGCTTTCTTT.